The 10 T cell receptor beta chains below were found in one sample sequenced in a study of blood T cell repertoires in COVID-19. Some clones are missing from TCRdb's copy, which holds only in-frame ones; the method was immunoSEQ multiplex PCR. Counted here are fewer than 45,000 clones, around 83% occurring once; the ten biggest clones make up roughly 15%. The specimen sequenced was peripheral blood. The origin of the receptors is a human donor in a cohort sampled during active COVID-19.

The gene calls are TRBV15 and TRBJ2-6; D uncertain. This CDR3 comprises 16 residues. The germline gives CDR1 LNHNV, CDR2 YYDKDF (reference sequence). Trimming left V 5 bases short and J 0 bases short, with 11 bases between. CDR3 sequence reads: CATSAQVPSGANVLTF. The CDR3 DNA follows: TGTGCCACCAGCGCGCAGGTGCCCTCTGGGGCCAACGTCCTGACTTTC. Variable domain in full (rest from reference TRBV15 and TRBJ2-6): DAMVIQNPRYQVTQFGKPVTLSCSQTLNHNVMYWYQQKSSQAPKLLFHYYDKDFNNEADTPDNFQSRRPNTSFCFLDIRSPGLGDTAMYLCATSAQVPSGANVLTFGAGSRLTVL.

This chain connects TRBV4-2 to TRBJ1-4; 7 positions match TRBD1. The V and J ends lost 2 bases and 10 bases, in that order; junction bases with no gene match: 10. This CDR3 has 15 amino acids. Germline-derived CDR1 and CDR2 are LGHNA and YNFKEQ. The CDR3 DNA sequence: TGTGCCAGCAGCCAAACCGGGACAGAAGTTGGAAAACTGTTTTTT. Translating gives CASSQTGTEVGKLFF.

This clone was counted a single time. The V gene is TRBV29-1, the J gene TRBJ2-1; 9 bases align to TRBD2. With 5 bases clipped from V and 9 bases from J, the junction kept 8 bases outside the gene matches. The length of the CDR3 is 13 residues. Germline V lookup: CDR1 SQVTM, CDR2 ANQGSEA. As DNA, the CDR3 is TGCAGCGTTAGCGGGGGGACCGGTAGTGAGCAGTTCTTC. This translates into CSVSGGTGSEQFF.

The genes are TRBV7-2 and TRBJ2-1; a possible D gene is TRBD1 (5 bases). V shed 3 bases and J shed 1 base, with 10 bases lying between them. The CDR3 contains 15 residues. Germline-derived CDR1 and CDR2 are SGHTA and FQGNSA. The CDR3 DNA sequence: TGTGCCAGCAGCTTGGGGCGCCCATCCTACAATGAGCAGTTCTTC. Protein sequence: CASSLGRPSYNEQFF. The whole variable domain, filled in from reference TRBV7-2 and TRBJ2-1, reads GAGVSQSPSNKVTEKGKDVELRCDPISGHTALYWYRQSLGQGLEFLIYFQGNSAPDKSGLPSDRFSAERTGGSVSTLTIQRTQQEDSAVYLCASSLGRPSYNEQFFGPGTRLTVL.

This chain uses TRBV23-1 with TRBJ2-6, with D perhaps matching TRBD2 (5 bases). TRBV23-1 is designated an ORF whose function remains uncertain. This CDR3 is built from 16 residues. V lost 3 bases to trimming and J lost 0 bases, with 9 bases between them. The CDR3 DNA sequence: TGCGCCAGCAGTCATCGAGGGTACTCTGGGGCCAACGTCCTGACTTTC. Translating gives CASSHRGYSGANVLTF.

This chain links TRBV7-8 with TRBJ1-4; 9 nucleotides agree with TRBD1. The germline CDR1 and CDR2 sequences are SGHVS and FQNEAQ. The CDR3 consists of 16 residues. J lost 8 bases, V lost 5 bases, and 12 bases had no gene match. CDR3 in amino acids: CASSTRPGQGREKLFF. The CDR3 DNA sequence: TGTGCCAGCAGCACTCGACCGGGACAGGGTCGCGAAAAACTGTTTTTT.

The chain couples TRBV9 to TRBJ2-1, with TRBD2 matching 8 bases. Germline V CDR1 and CDR2: SGDLS, YYNGEE. With 0 bases clipped from V and 8 bases from J, the junction kept 10 bases outside the gene matches. CDR3 size: 16 residues. DNA for the CDR3: TGTGCCAGCAGCGTAGGAAACGGGGGGGCCAGCGATGAGCAGTTCTTC. Protein: CASSVGNGGASDEQFF.

The V call is TRBV3-1 (or the pseudogene TRBV3-2), the J call TRBJ1-5, with TRBD1 matching 7 bases. CDR3 length: 15 amino acids. The germline V gene has CDR1 LGHDT and CDR2 YNNKEL (reference sequence). The V and J ends lost 0 bases and 6 bases, in that order; junction bases with no gene match: 5. DNA for the CDR3: TGTGCCAGCAGCCAAGATGTAGGGGGCGGTCAGCCCCAGCATTTT. Translation gives CASSQDVGGGQPQHF.

The chain uses TRBV12-3 or TRBV12-4 and TRBJ2-1; unclear D gene. Trimming cost V 5 bases and J 1 base, with 6 bases left between them. CDR3 size: 13 residues. CDR3 nucleotide sequence: TGTGCCAGCAGTCCCGTTTCCTACAATGAGCAGTTCTTC. Translated: CASSPVSYNEQFF.

The chain employs TRBV12-5 and TRBJ2-1, with 8 bases matching TRBD2. Germline V lookup: CDR1 LGHNT, CDR2 FRNRAP. CDR3 size: 13 residues. J lost 7 bases, V lost 6 bases, and 5 bases had no gene match. CDR3 in amino acids: CASGRGGTNEQFF. The CDR3 bases are TGTGCTAGTGGCCGGGGGGGAACGAATGAGCAGTTCTTC.